This T cell receptor (beta chain) originates from a study of CD8+ T cells in alopecia areata. Scientists pooled cutaneous lymph node cells and sorted them on CD4, CD8alpha, NKG2D, NKG2ACE and other markers. This clone was seen a handful of times. The gene names given are mouse names. Coverage ceases 4 residues before the CDR3 finishes, and the germline J gene fills in the end. Once RNA had been extracted, it was reverse transcribed into cDNA to act as the sequencing template. TCRdb's copy holds only in-frame clones and misses some; the assay was immunoSEQ multiplex PCR. Observed in the sample are about 300,000 clones, none of them singletons. This CDR3 is built from 12 residues. Trimming removed 4 bases at V and 4 bases at J, with 5 bases between. Germline-derived CDR1 and CDR2 are NNHDY and SYVADS.

This sequence originates from a C3H/HeJ mouse with alopecia areata. The MHC haplotype of this mouse line is H2-k. Sequencing was performed on CD4+ T cells sorted from a lymph node. The genes are TRBV13-3 and TRBJ2-2; D not resolved. Incomplete CDR3 DNA: TGTGCCAGCAGTCAGATCACCGGG. Its translation: CASSQITG. From start to end, the CDR3 is CASSQITGQLYF.